This is a list of T cell receptor beta chains from one sample in a study of T cells after yellow fever vaccination. TCRdb reprocessed the 5' RACE reads with MiXCR, giving one entry per CDR3 protein. The table includes nearly 350,000 distinct CDR3 sequences, about 8.3% detected once. The starting material was PBMCs, obtained approximately 40 days after the first yellow fever vaccination. The receptors derive from a man aged 18 to 30 who received the YFV17D yellow fever vaccine. Each CDR3 is given with its conserved first and last residue. The D gene is left open where the match is weak. A row's size may be missing; if present it is once, few, many or a size class.

- TRBJ2-3 few TRBV3-1 TGTGCCAGCAGCCAAGAGCGGCGCCTCACAGATACGCAGTATTTT CASSQERRLTDTQYF
TRBD2 TRBJ2-1 - TRBV5-1 TGCGCCAGCAGCCTTGGCACTAGCGAATACAATGAGCAGTTCTTC CASSLGTSEYNEQFF
- TRBJ2-1 - TRBV7-2 TGTGCCAGCAGCTTTGGCTCGACAGCGTTACAGCAGTTCTTC CASSFGSTALQQFF
- TRBJ2-3 - TRBV7-3 TGTGCCAGCAGCTTCCGGGGTATCGCAGATACGCAGTATTTT CASSFRGIADTQYF
- TRBJ2-5 few TRBV7-8 TGTGCCAGCAGTCTCCTTAGCGGCCCTCAAGAGACCCAGTACTTC CASSLLSGPQETQYF
- TRBJ1-6 few TRBV5-5 TGTGCCAGCAGCTTTGATGCCTCACCCCTCCACTTT CASSFDASPLHF
- TRBJ2-2 - TRBV6-5 TGTGCCAGCACCGCGGGGAGAGGCTCCGGGGAGCTGTTTTTT CASTAGRGSGELFF
- TRBJ2-7 - TRBV3-1 TGTGCCAGCAGCCAAGATTTGGGCAGACCTGACTACGAGCAGTACTTC CASSQDLGRPDYEQYF
- TRBJ1-6 - TRBV20-1 TGCAGTGCTAGTTTCAGGGTGGGGAATTCACCCCTCCACTTT CSASFRVGNSPLHF
- TRBJ2-1 - TRBV7-2 TGTGCCAGCACCGCCGGCCGTTACAATGAGCAGTTCTTC CASTAGRYNEQFF
- TRBJ2-3 few TRBV30 TGTGCCTGGGGTCGAGATACGCAGTATTTT CAWGRDTQYF
- TRBJ2-1 few TRBV15 TGTGCCACCAGCAGAGATTGGAATGAGCAGTTCTTC CATSRDWNEQFF
- TRBJ2-3 - TRBV5-1 TGCGCCAGCAACACACCAGGGGGGGATACGCAGTATTTT CASNTPGGDTQYF
- TRBJ2-5 - TRBV20-1 TGCAGTGCCAACCGGGCTGAGGACTGGGAGACCCAGTACTTC CSANRAEDWETQYF
- TRBJ2-1 many TRBV7-9 TGTGCCAGCAGCTCAGAGGTGGCAGGGTTCGATGAGCAGTTCTTC CASSSEVAGFDEQFF
TRBD2 TRBJ2-5 once TRBV15 TGTGCCACCAGCAGAGAATCGCGAGGGGTTCTCGCGGGGGAAGAAGAAGAGACCCAGTACTTC CATSRESRGVLAGEEEETQYF
TRBD1 TRBJ1-4 few TRBV5-5 TGTGCCAGCGAAGGACAGGGTTGGGATGAAAAACTGTTTTTT CASEGQGWDEKLFF
TRBD1 TRBJ2-2 few TRBV7-2 TGTGCCAGCAGACCAGTTAACAGGGGTGCCGGGGAGCTGTTTTTT CASRPVNRGAGELFF
- TRBJ1-5 few TRBV4-1 TGCGCCAGCAGCCAAGGAAGGGGGGATAGAGTTGGTCAGCCCCAGCATTTT CASSQGRGDRVGQPQHF
TRBD1 TRBJ1-2 few TRBV2 TGTGCCAGCAGTACGACAGGGCCGGGGACTGGCTACACCTTC CASSTTGPGTGYTF
- TRBJ2-1 few TRBV4-2 TGTGCCAGCAGCCAGGCCACACGGGTGGGCTACAATGAGCAGTTCTTC CASSQATRVGYNEQFF
- TRBJ2-7 few TRBV7-2 TGTGCCAGCAGCCCCCGGAGGGAAAGCTACGAGCAGTACTTC CASSPRRESYEQYF
- TRBJ1-1 many TRBV5-5 TGTGCCAGCAGCCTTGTTGGGCTGCCTAACACTGAAGCTTTCTTT CASSLVGLPNTEAFF
TRBD2 TRBJ2-3 - TRBV20-1 TGCAGTGCTCCGGGACTAGCGGATACGCAGTATTTT CSAPGLADTQYF
- TRBJ2-1 many TRBV6-2/TRBV6-3 TGTGCCAGCAGTTACGTGGGGGGTAGTGAGCAGTTCTTC CASSYVGGSEQFF
- TRBJ2-7 few TRBV29-1 TGCAGCGTTGTTTTCTCCTACGAGCAGTACTTC CSVVFSYEQYF
TRBD1 TRBJ2-7 many TRBV4-1 TGCGCCAGCAGCCAAGGGGGACAGGGGGCCTACGAGCAGTACTTC CASSQGGQGAYEQYF
- TRBJ1-2 few TRBV5-5 TGTGCCAGCAGACAGGAGTCTGATGGCTACACCTTC CASRQESDGYTF
- TRBJ2-7 - TRBV7-2 TGTGCCAGCAGCTTATTTGCGCCCTACGAGCAGTACTTC CASSLFAPYEQYF
TRBD1 TRBJ2-5 - TRBV7-3 TGTGCCAGCAGCGTTCAGGGGGCCCAGTACTTC CASSVQGAQYF
- TRBJ2-7 - TRBV13 TGTGCCAGCAGCTTGTTTTCGGGTAAGGCCTACGAGCAGTACTTC CASSLFSGKAYEQYF
- TRBJ1-2 few TRBV7-2 TGTGCCAGCAGCTTATCCAACAGTAACTATGGCTACACCTTC CASSLSNSNYGYTF
TRBD2 TRBJ2-3 - TRBV20-1 TGCAGTGCTAGGTGGTTTCCAGCGGGGGACACAGATACGCAGTATTTT CSARWFPAGDTDTQYF
TRBD1 TRBJ1-4 - TRBV27 TGTGCCAGCAGTTTGACAGGGACGTGGGCTAATGAAAAACTGTTTTTT CASSLTGTWANEKLFF
TRBD1 TRBJ1-5 - TRBV19 TGTGCCAGTAGGCCTCCGGGACAGGGCAATCAGCCCCAGCATTTT CASRPPGQGNQPQHF
- TRBJ2-5 - TRBV28 TGTGCCAGCAGTTTAAGGGGTCACGGGGTTGAGACCCAGTACTTC CASSLRGHGVETQYF
- TRBJ1-1 - TRBV12-3/TRBV12-4 TGTGCCAGCAGTTTTGCCGGCAGCGCTGAAGCTTTCTTT CASSFAGSAEAFF
- TRBJ2-5 few TRBV4-1 TGCGCCAGCACTCGGACCCCCGGGGAGACCCAGTACTTC CASTRTPGETQYF
- TRBJ1-3 few TRBV12-3/TRBV12-4 TGTGCCAGCAGTTCTTTCGGAAACACCATATATTTT CASSSFGNTIYF
- TRBJ2-1 many TRBV20-1 TGCAGTGCTAGAGATGGTGGGGATGAGCAGTTCTTC CSARDGGDEQFF
- TRBJ2-7 few TRBV7-2 TGTGCCAGCAGCTTAACCGGGTTTTCCTACGAGCAGTACTTC CASSLTGFSYEQYF
TRBD1 TRBJ1-6 - TRBV7-3 TGTGCCAGCAGTTCCGGACAGGGGACACCCCTCCACTTT CASSSGQGTPLHF
- TRBJ2-3 - TRBV5-5 TGTGCCAGCAGCTTGGGATGGAGGGGAACGGATACGCAGTATTTT CASSLGWRGTDTQYF
TRBD1 TRBJ1-4 few TRBV12-3/TRBV12-4 TGTGCCAGCAGTTTCGGGACAGGGACTAATGAAAAACTGTTTTTT CASSFGTGTNEKLFF
- TRBJ2-3 few TRBV5-1 TGCGCCAGCAGCCTAGGGGGGATAGCCACAGATACGCAGTATTTT CASSLGGIATDTQYF
TRBD1 TRBJ1-6 - TRBV12-3/TRBV12-4 TGTGCCAGCAGTGCGACAGGGGGCGGCCGCGGGGTCAATTCACCCCTCCACTTT CASSATGGGRGVNSPLHF
- TRBJ2-5 - TRBV7-2 TGTGCCAGCAGCTTAGGTCCCCGAGGGGAGACCCAGTACTTC CASSLGPRGETQYF
TRBD1 TRBJ1-1 - TRBV12-3/TRBV12-4 TGTGCCAGCAGTAGACAGGGGGCGGTTGAAGCTTTCTTT CASSRQGAVEAFF
TRBD1 TRBJ2-5 - TRBV29-1 TGCAGCGCCCGGGACAGCGGTATAGAGACCCAGTACTTC CSARDSGIETQYF
- TRBJ2-2 - TRBV6-5 TGTGCCAGCAGCTACTCTCCAGGGGACACCGGGGAGCTGTTTTTT CASSYSPGDTGELFF
- TRBJ1-2 - TRBV7-2 TGTGCCAGCAGCCAGGCGGGGGGCCGTACAAATGGCTACACCTTC CASSQAGGRTNGYTF
TRBD1 TRBJ1-1 few TRBV11-1 TGTGCCAGCAGCTTTCAGGGGGCTGTCACTGAAGCTTTCTTT CASSFQGAVTEAFF
TRBD1 TRBJ1-3 few TRBV7-9 TGTGCCAGCAGGACAGGGGAAGGAAACACCATATATTTT CASRTGEGNTIYF
- TRBJ1-5 many TRBV20-1 TGCAGTGCTAGCAATTATAGCAATCAGCCCCAGCATTTT CSASNYSNQPQHF
TRBD1 TRBJ1-3 - TRBV9 TGTGCCAGCAGCGCCGTAAGACCCAGGGGGCCAAACACCATATATTTT CASSAVRPRGPNTIYF
- TRBJ2-7 many TRBV4-3 TGCGCCAGCAGCCAAGATCTAGGGTACTACGAGCAGTACTTC CASSQDLGYYEQYF
- TRBJ1-4 - TRBV5-1 TGCGCCAGCAGCACGGGACAAGGGGATGAAAAACTGTTTTTT CASSTGQGDEKLFF
TRBD1 TRBJ2-5 many TRBV5-1 TGCGCCAGCGCCCGACAGGGGCAAGAGACCCAGTACTTC CASARQGQETQYF
- TRBJ2-7 - TRBV5-1 TGCGCCAGCAGCTTGGCTTCGGGGCTCGCCTACGAGCAGTACTTC CASSLASGLAYEQYF
- TRBJ2-6 - TRBV25-1 TGTGCCAGCAGTGAATATCCACTGTCCGGGGCCAACGTCCTGACTTTC CASSEYPLSGANVLTF